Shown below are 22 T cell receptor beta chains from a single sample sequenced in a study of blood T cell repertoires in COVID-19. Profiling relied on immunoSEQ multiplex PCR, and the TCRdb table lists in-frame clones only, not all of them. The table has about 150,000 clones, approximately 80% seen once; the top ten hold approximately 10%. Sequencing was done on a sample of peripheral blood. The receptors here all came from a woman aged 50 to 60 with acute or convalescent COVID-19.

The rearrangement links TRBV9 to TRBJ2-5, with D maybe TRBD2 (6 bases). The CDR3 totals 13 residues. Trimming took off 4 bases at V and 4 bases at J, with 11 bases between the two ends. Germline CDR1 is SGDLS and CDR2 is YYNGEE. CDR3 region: CASSRSGVETQYF. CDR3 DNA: TGTGCCAGCAGCCGATCGGGGGTAGAGACCCAGTACTTC.

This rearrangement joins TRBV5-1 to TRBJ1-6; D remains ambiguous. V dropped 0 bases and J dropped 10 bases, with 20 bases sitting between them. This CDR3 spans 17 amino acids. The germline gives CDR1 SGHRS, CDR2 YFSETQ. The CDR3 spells CASSLVGDSSGGSPLHF. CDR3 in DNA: TGCGCCAGCAGCTTGGTAGGTGACTCCAGTGGAGGATCACCCCTCCACTTT.

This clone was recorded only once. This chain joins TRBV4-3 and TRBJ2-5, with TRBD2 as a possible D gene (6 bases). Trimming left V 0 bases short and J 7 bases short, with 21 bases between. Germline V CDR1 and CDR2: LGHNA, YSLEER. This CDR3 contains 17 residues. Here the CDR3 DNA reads TGCGCCAGCAGCCAAGATCCTTTAGGGACTTCGTTTGGGACCCAGTACTTC. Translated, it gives CASSQDPLGTSFGTQYF.

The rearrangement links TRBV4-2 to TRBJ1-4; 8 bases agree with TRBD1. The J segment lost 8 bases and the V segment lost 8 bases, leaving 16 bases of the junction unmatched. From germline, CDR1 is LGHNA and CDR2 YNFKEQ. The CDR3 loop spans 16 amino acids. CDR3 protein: CASHQLGQGGREKLFF. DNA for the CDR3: TGTGCCAGCCACCAACTAGGACAGGGTGGAAGGGAAAAACTGTTTTTT.

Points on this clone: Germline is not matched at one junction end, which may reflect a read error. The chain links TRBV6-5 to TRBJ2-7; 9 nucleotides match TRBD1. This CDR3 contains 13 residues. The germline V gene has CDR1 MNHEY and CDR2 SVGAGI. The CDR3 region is CASSYSRGDRVNF. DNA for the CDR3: TGTGCCAGCAGTTACTCGAGAGGGGACAGGGTGAACTTC.

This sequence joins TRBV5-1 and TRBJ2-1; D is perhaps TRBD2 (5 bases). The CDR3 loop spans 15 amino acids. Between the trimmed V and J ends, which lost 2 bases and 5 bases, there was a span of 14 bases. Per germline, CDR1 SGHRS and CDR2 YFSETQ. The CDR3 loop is CASSLVSGTHNEQFF. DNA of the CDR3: TGCGCCAGCAGCTTAGTAAGCGGCACCCACAATGAGCAGTTCTTC. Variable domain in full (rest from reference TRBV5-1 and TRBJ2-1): KAGVTQTPRYLIKTRGQQVTLSCSPISGHRSVSWYQQTPGQGLQFLFEYFSETQRNKGNFPGRFSGRQFSNSRSEMNVSTLELGDSALYLCASSLVSGTHNEQFFGPGTRLTVL.

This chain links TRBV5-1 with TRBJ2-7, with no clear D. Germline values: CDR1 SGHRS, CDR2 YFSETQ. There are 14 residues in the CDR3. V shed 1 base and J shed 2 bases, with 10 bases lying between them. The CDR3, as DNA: TGCGCCAGCAGCTTGACCGCGGTACCCTACGAGCAGTACTTC. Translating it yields CASSLTAVPYEQYF.

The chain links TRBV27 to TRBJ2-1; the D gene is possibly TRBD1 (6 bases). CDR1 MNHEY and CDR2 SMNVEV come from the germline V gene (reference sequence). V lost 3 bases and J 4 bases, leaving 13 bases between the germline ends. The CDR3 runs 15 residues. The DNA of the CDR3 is TGTGCCAGCAGTTTGTGGCAGGGGCCGTACAATGAGCAGTTCTTC. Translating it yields CASSLWQGPYNEQFF.

The CDR3 DNA reads as TGTGCCAGCAGCGTAGCCCCGGGACAGGGCTACGAGCAGTACTTC. Translating it yields CASSVAPGQGYEQYF. The gene calls are TRBV9 and TRBJ2-7, with 9 bases fitting TRBD1. The CDR3 runs to 15 residues. With V trimmed by 0 bases and J by 3 bases, 4 bases remained unmatched. CDR1 is SGDLS and CDR2 is YYNGEE in the germline V gene. The whole variable domain, remainder taken from reference TRBV9 and TRBJ2-7, is DSGVTQTPKHLITATGQRVTLRCSPRSGDLSVYWYQQSLDQGLQFLIQYYNGEERAKGNILERFSAQQFPDLHSELNLSSLELGDSALYFCASSVAPGQGYEQYFGPGTRLTVT.

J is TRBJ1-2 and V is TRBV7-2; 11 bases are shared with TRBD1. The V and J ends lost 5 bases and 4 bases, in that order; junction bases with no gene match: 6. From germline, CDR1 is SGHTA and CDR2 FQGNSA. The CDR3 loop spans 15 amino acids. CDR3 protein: CASSAWDRGSYGYTF. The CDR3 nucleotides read TGTGCCAGCAGCGCATGGGACAGGGGGTCCTATGGCTACACCTTC. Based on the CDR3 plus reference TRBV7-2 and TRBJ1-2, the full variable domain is GAGVSQSPSNKVTEKGKDVELRCDPISGHTALYWYRQSLGQGLEFLIYFQGNSAPDKSGLPSDRFSAERTGGSVSTLTIQRTQQEDSAVYLCASSAWDRGSYGYTFGSGTRLTVV.

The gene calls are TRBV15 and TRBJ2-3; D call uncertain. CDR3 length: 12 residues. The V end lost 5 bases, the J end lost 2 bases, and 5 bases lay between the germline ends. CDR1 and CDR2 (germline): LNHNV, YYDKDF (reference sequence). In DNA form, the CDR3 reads TGTGCCACCAGCGTCCACACAGATACGCAGTATTTT. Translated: CATSVHTDTQYF.

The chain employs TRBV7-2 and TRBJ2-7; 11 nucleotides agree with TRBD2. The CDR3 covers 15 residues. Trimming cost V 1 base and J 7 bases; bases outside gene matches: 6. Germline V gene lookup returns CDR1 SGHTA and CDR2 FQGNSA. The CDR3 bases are TGTGCCAGCAGCTTAGGTACTAGCGGGAGTGGGGAGCAGTACTTC. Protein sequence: CASSLGTSGSGEQYF.

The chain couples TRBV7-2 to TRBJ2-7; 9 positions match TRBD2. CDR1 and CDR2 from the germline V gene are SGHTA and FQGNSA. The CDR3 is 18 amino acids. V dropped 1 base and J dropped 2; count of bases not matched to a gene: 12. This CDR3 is CASSLGLAVPLKTYEQYF. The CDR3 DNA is TGTGCCAGCAGCTTAGGACTAGCGGTTCCACTAAAAACCTACGAGCAGTACTTC.

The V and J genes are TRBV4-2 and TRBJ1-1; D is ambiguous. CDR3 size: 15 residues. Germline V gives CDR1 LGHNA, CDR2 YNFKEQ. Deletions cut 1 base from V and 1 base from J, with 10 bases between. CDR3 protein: CASSQVATGNTEAFF. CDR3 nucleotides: TGTGCCAGCAGCCAAGTCGCAACGGGGAACACTGAAGCTTTCTTT.

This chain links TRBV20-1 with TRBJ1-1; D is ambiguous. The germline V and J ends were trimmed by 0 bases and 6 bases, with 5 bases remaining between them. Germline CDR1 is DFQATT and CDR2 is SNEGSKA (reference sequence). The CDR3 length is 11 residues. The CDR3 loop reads CSARDMSEAFF. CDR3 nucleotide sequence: TGCAGTGCTAGAGATATGTCTGAAGCTTTCTTT.

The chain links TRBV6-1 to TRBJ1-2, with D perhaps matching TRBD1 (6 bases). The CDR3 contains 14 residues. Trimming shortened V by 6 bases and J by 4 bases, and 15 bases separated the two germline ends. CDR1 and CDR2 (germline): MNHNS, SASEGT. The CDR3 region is CASSYEDSTYGYTF. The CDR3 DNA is TGTGCCAGCAGCTACGAGGACAGTACCTATGGCTACACCTTC.

CDR3 protein: CASSYESDSDNSPLHF. The DNA of the CDR3 is TGTGCCAGCAGTTACGAGTCGGACTCAGATAATTCACCCCTCCACTTT. J is TRBJ1-6 and V is TRBV6-5; D not resolved. The CDR3 sequence is 16 residues long. The V end was cut by 2 bases, the J end by 5 bases, with 13 bases between. CDR1 MNHEY and CDR2 SVGAGI come from the germline V gene.

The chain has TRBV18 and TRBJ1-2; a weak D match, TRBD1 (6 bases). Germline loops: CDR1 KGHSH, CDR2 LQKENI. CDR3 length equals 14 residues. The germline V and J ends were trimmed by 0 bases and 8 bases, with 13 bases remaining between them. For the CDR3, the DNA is TGTGCCAGCTCACCACCTGCAGGGGCAGTGGGCTACACCTTC. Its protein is CASSPPAGAVGYTF. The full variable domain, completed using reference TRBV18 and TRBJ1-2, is NAGVMQNPRHLVRRRGQEARLRCSPMKGHSHVYWYRQLPEEGLKFMVYLQKENIIDESGMPKERFSAEFPKEGPSILRIQQVVRGDSAAYFCASSPPAGAVGYTFGSGTRLTVV.

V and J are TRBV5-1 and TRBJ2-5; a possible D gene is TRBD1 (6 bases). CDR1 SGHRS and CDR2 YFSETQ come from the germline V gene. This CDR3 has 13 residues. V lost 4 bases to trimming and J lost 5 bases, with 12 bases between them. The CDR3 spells CASSMGATETQYF. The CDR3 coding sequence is TGCGCCAGCAGCATGGGGGCTACCGAGACCCAGTACTTC.

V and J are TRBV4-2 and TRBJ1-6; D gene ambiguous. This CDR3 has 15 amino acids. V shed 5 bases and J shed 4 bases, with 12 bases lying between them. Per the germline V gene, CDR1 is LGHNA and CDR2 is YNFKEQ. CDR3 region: CASSSTGRYNSPLHF. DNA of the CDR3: TGTGCCAGCAGCTCTACCGGGAGATATAATTCACCCCTCCACTTT.

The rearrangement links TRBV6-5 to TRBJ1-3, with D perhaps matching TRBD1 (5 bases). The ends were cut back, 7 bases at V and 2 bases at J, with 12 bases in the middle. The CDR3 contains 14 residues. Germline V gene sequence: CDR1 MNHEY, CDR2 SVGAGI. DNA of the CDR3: TGTGCCAGCAAACTGGGACTTACTGGAAACACCATATATTTT. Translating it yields CASKLGLTGNTIYF.

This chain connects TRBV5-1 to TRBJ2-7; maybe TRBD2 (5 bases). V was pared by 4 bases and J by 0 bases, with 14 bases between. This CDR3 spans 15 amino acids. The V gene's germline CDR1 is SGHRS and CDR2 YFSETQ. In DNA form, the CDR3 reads TGCGCCAGCAGCCCGGTCGGGGTGAGCTCCTACGAGCAGTACTTC. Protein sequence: CASSPVGVSSYEQYF.